This entry lists 9 T cell receptor beta chains sequenced from one sample in a study of T cell responses to AZD1222 COVID-19 vaccine. Profiling relied on immunoSEQ multiplex PCR, and the TCRdb table lists in-frame clones only, not all of them. The repertoire holds roughly 96,000 clones, with 90% as singletons. The input for sequencing was peripheral blood, taken on day 0 of AZD1222 vaccination. Source of these receptors: an adult in good health.

Written as DNA, the CDR3 is TGTGCCAGCAGCCCTCACTACGGGCAAGAGACCCAGTACTTC. Its translation: CASSPHYGQETQYF. The chain carries TRBV7-2 and TRBJ2-5, with D unresolved. The ends were cut back, 5 bases at V and 2 bases at J, with 12 bases in the middle. From germline, CDR1 is SGHTA and CDR2 FQGNSA. This CDR3 contains 14 residues. The variable domain in full, completed from reference TRBV7-2 and TRBJ2-5, reads GAGVSQSPSNKVTEKGKDVELRCDPISGHTALYWYRQSLGQGLEFLIYFQGNSAPDKSGLPSDRFSAERTGGSVSTLTIQRTQQEDSAVYLCASSPHYGQETQYFGPGTRLLVL.

V and J are TRBV10-3 and TRBJ2-7; 9 bases fit TRBD2. Trimming at V came to 10 bases and at J to 0 bases, leaving 7 bases not matched to a gene. There are 14 residues in the CDR3. The germline V gene has CDR1 ENHRY and CDR2 SYGVKD. CDR3 bases: TGTGCCACCCAGGGTAGCGGGAGCTCCTACGAGCAGTACTTC. It yields the protein CATQGSGSSYEQYF.

This clone was observed once. The rearrangement links TRBV15 to TRBJ2-7, with no clear D. The CDR3 length is 14 residues. V was clipped by 1 base and J by 2 bases, with 9 bases between them. CDR1 and CDR2 (germline): LNHNV, YYDKDF (reference sequence). DNA for the CDR3: TGTGCCACCAGCAGAGTCGGGCCCACCTACGAGCAGTACTTC. Its translation is CATSRVGPTYEQYF.

The rearrangement uses TRBV2 and TRBJ1-3; D is possibly TRBD1 (6 bases). V was pared by 1 base and J by 1 base, with 8 bases between. CDR3 length: 15 amino acids. Germline V gene data show CDR1 as SNHLY and CDR2 as FYNNEI. The CDR3 DNA is TGTGCCAGCAGTGAAGGGACAGCTTCTGGAAACACCATATATTTT. Its protein product is CASSEGTASGNTIYF. The entire variable domain, with the rest obtained from reference TRBV2 and TRBJ1-3, is as follows: EPEVTQTPSHQVTQMGQEVILRCVPISNHLYFYWYRQILGQKVEFLVSFYNNEISEKSEIFDDQFSVERPDGSNFTLKIRSTKLEDSAMYFCASSEGTASGNTIYFGEGSWLTVV.

The gene calls are TRBV5-6 and TRBJ2-2, with D possibly called TRBD1 or TRBD2 (6 bases each). The CDR3 contains 16 residues. V lost 0 bases and J lost 1, with 10 bases in between. Germline V gene data show CDR1 as SGHDT and CDR2 as YYEEEE. The DNA of the CDR3 is TGTGCCAGCAGCTTGGCCGGGGGCCTGAACACCGGGGAGCTGTTTTTT. Its protein is CASSLAGGLNTGELFF.

This sequence joins TRBV28 and TRBJ2-2; no clear D. Germline CDR1 is MDHEN and CDR2 is SYDVKM. This CDR3 spans 15 amino acids. Trimming cost V 3 bases and J 4 bases, with 12 bases left between them. The CDR3 is CASSFRLDITGELFF. The CDR3 DNA reads TGTGCCAGCAGTTTTCGCCTTGACATCACCGGGGAGCTGTTTTTT.

The J gene is TRBJ2-7, the V gene TRBV23-1; TRBD1 matches at 12 bases. TRBV23-1 is treated as an ORF (open reading frame) with a function not yet certain. J lost 5 bases, V lost 0 bases, and 8 bases had no gene match. The CDR3 spans 17 residues. The CDR3: CASSQSGQGAWYDEQYF. The CDR3 DNA is TGCGCCAGCAGTCAATCGGGACAGGGGGCATGGTACGACGAGCAGTACTTC.

The chain joins TRBV21-1 to TRBJ2-3; TRBD1, the table's D call, lacks a check against the DNA. TRBV21-1 is described as a pseudogene. The CDR3 loop spans 17 amino acids. The CDR3 reads CASSPRDSDFCTDTQYF. The CDR3 DNA follows: TGTGCCAGCAGCCCCCGGGACAGCGATTTTTGCACAGATACGCAGTATTTT.

The gene calls are TRBV7-9 and TRBJ1-4; 7 bases are shared with TRBD1. Germline CDR1 and CDR2: SEHNR and FQNEAQ (reference sequence). The CDR3 extends over 17 amino acids. J lost 3 bases, V lost 7 bases, and 14 bases had no gene match. DNA for the CDR3: TGTGCCAGCACCAGGGGGAGGGGCGCCGTATCTAATGAAAAACTGTTTTTT. Translation gives CASTRGRGAVSNEKLFF.